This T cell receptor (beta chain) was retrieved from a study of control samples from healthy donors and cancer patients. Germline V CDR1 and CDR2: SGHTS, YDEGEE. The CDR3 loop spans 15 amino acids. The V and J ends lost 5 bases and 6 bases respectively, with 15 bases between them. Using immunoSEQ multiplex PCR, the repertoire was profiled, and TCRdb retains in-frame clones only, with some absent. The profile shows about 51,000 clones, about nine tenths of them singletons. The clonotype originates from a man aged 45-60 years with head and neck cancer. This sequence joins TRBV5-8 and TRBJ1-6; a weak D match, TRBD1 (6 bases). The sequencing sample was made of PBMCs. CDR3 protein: CASRGGGPSNSPLHF. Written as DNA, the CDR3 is TGTGCCAGCAGAGGGGGGGGCCCGAGTAATTCACCCCTCCACTTT.